Following are 8 T cell receptor beta chains from one sample sequenced in a study of shared clonotypes between healthy human individuals. Libraries were prepared by immunoSEQ multiplex PCR; TCRdb keeps only in-frame clonotypes and omits some of them. The table shows roughly 1,500,000 clones, with 97% to 99% occurring only once. Sequenced input: naive CD4+ T cells sorted from blood. As for subset: CD45RA+ positively selected. These receptors were obtained from a man aged 25 to 40 in good health.

This chain uses TRBV4-1 with TRBJ2-7; D gene ambiguous. This CDR3 has 14 residues. The ends were cut back, 5 bases at V and 3 bases at J, with 14 bases in the middle. Germline CDR1 reads MGHRA; CDR2 reads YSYEKL. In DNA form, the CDR3 reads TGCGCCAGCAGCGACCACGGATCCCGCTACGAGCAGTACTTC. It codes for CASSDHGSRYEQYF.

The genes are TRBV10-3 and TRBJ2-7, with D possibly matching TRBD2 (5 bases). V gave up 8 bases and J gave up 7 bases, with 21 bases separating them. The CDR3 extends over 14 amino acids. Germline CDR1 and CDR2: ENHRY and SYGVKD. CDR3 loop: CAISPLSVLEEQYF. In DNA form, the CDR3 reads TGTGCCATCTCCCCCCTCTCGGTACTAGAAGAGCAGTACTTC.

The J gene is TRBJ1-5, the V gene TRBV6-5; D is ambiguous. The V and J ends lost 6 bases and 1 base respectively, with 7 bases between them. The CDR3 covers 13 residues. Per the germline V gene, CDR1 is MNHEY and CDR2 is SVGAGI. CDR3 residues: CASRTASNQPQHF. The CDR3 nucleotides are TGTGCCAGCAGAACAGCGAGCAATCAGCCCCAGCATTTT.

The CDR3 reads CASSVSRNNYGYTF. For the CDR3, the DNA is TGTGCCAGCAGCGTAAGCAGGAATAACTATGGCTACACCTTC. V usage is TRBV9 and J usage is TRBJ1-2; no definite D call. CDR1 and CDR2 (germline): SGDLS, YYNGEE. CDR3 length: 14 residues. The V end was cut by 1 base, the J end by 1 base, with 8 bases between.

The rearrangement uses TRBV27 and TRBJ2-1, with D uncertain. In germline, CDR1 is MNHEY, CDR2 SMNVEV (reference sequence). CDR3 length: 13 residues. The ends were cut back, 2 bases at V and 6 bases at J, with 8 bases in the middle. CDR3 sequence: CASSLGGFNEQFF. The CDR3 bases are TGTGCCAGCAGTTTAGGCGGTTTCAATGAGCAGTTCTTC.

J is TRBJ1-4 and V is TRBV29-1; D is possibly TRBD1 (6 bases). V lost 4 bases and J 13 bases, leaving 13 bases between the germline ends. CDR3 size: 11 residues. Germline assignment: CDR1 SQVTM and CDR2 ANQGSEA. The CDR3 here is CSVVRGSGLFF. The CDR3, as DNA: TGCAGCGTTGTCAGGGGATCGGGACTGTTTTTT.

The chain is built from TRBV5-1 and TRBJ2-7; 10 bases line up with TRBD1. The CDR3 extends over 14 amino acids. In germline, CDR1 is SGHRS, CDR2 YFSETQ. V was clipped by 0 bases and J by 6 bases; unmatched bases: 3. The CDR3 reads CASSLGDRGGEQYF. The CDR3 nucleotides are TGCGCCAGCAGCTTGGGGGACAGGGGCGGCGAGCAGTACTTC.

V is TRBV9 and J is TRBJ1-4; 11 bases match TRBD1. CDR3 length: 17 amino acids. J gave up 5 bases and V 1 base, and 7 bases lay outside the gene matches. From germline, CDR1 is SGDLS and CDR2 YYNGEE. DNA of the CDR3: TGTGCCAGCAGCGTATTAGGGACAGGGGGGCCGAATGAAAAACTGTTTTTT. This encodes CASSVLGTGGPNEKLFF.